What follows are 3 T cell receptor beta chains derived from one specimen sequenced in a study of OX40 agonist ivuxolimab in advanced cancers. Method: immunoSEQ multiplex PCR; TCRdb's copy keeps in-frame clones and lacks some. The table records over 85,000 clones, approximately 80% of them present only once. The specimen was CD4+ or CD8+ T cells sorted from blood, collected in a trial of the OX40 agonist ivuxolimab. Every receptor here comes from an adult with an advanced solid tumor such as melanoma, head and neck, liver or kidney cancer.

The CDR3 spells CASSFLGTAASRLFF. The CDR3 bases are TGTGCCAGCAGTTTTCTCGGGACAGCCGCCTCTAGGCTGTTTTTT. J is TRBJ2-2 and V is TRBV27; 7 bases match TRBD1. Per the germline V gene, CDR1 is MNHEY and CDR2 is SMNVEV (reference sequence). The ends lost 3 bases at V and 13 bases at J; junction bases unmatched: 14. The CDR3 spans 15 residues.

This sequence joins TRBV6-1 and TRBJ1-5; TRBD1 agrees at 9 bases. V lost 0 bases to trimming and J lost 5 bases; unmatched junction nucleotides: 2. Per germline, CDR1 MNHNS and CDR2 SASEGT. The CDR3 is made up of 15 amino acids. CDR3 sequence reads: CASSEAGQGHQPQHF. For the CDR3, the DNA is TGTGCCAGCAGTGAAGCGGGACAGGGCCATCAGCCCCAGCATTTT.

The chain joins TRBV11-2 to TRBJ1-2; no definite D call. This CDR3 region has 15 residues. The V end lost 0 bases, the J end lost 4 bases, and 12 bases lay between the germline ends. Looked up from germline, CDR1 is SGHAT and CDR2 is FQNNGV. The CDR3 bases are TGTGCCAGCAGCTTAGAAACCCGGTTCCGCTATGGCTACACCTTC. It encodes CASSLETRFRYGYTF.